A single sample is the source of the 18 T cell receptor beta chains below, sequenced in a study of post-analysis software for immune sequencing data. Whole-study results and caveats: Included in a set of five TRBV segments more frequent in patients than controls were TRBV5-6, TRBV5-1 and TRBV20-1.

No antigen is known for these receptors. Unique molecular identifiers featured in each of the TCR beta cDNA libraries. TCRdb reprocessed the PCR reads via MiXCR and lists one record per CDR3 protein. The table shows roughly 800,000 distinct CDR3 sequences, with roughly 50% occurring only once. The sample taken for sequencing was blood. These receptors all stem from a girl aged 5-17 years with multiple sclerosis.

This clonotype was detected a few times. This chain joins TRBV7-2 and TRBJ2-7, with D perhaps given as TRBD1 or TRBD2 (6 bases each). Germline loops: CDR1 SGHTA, CDR2 FQGNSA. CDR3 length: 15 residues. The V end lost 6 bases, the J end lost 3 bases, and 18 bases lay between the germline ends. CDR3 coding DNA: TGTGCCAGCAGTTCGTTGGGGGGCTCCCTCTACGAGCAGTACTTC. It specifies CASSSLGGSLYEQYF.

The rearrangement links TRBV5-1 to TRBJ2-3; 11 nucleotides agree with TRBD2. CDR3 length equals 18 residues. V gave up 4 bases and J gave up 5 bases; unmatched junction bases: 15. From germline, CDR1 is SGHRS and CDR2 YFSETQ. The CDR3 region has the DNA TGCGCCAGCAGCCTCATGGGACTAGCGGCCATCGTGGGAGATACGCAGTATTTT. Translation: CASSLMGLAAIVGDTQYF.

This clonotype has a handful of counts. The CDR3 reads CASSTRTSPGANVLTF. The CDR3 DNA follows: TGTGCCAGCAGTACCCGAACCAGCCCGGGGGCCAACGTCCTGACTTTC. The V gene is TRBV12-3 or TRBV12-4, the J gene TRBJ2-6, with D unclear. The CDR3 has 16 residues. Trimming pared 5 bases from V and 4 bases from J, leaving 15 bases between.

This chain uses TRBV6-5 with TRBJ2-7, with TRBD2 identical over 7 bases. From germline, CDR1 is MNHEY and CDR2 SVGAGI. This CDR3 contains 15 residues. V gave up 7 bases and J gave up 8 bases; unmatched junction bases: 17. CDR3 protein: CASIGETGGYYQQYF. The CDR3 DNA sequence: TGTGCCAGCATCGGAGAGACGGGGGGTTACTATCAGCAGTACTTC.

J is TRBJ1-5 and V is TRBV18; 8 bases line up with TRBD1. This CDR3 has 14 amino acids. The germline gives CDR1 KGHSH, CDR2 LQKENI. Germline trimming cut 3 bases from V and 5 bases from J; bases unmatched to any gene: 3. The CDR3 DNA reads TGTGCCAGCTCACCTCAGGGGGCCCATCAGCCCCAGCATTTT. Its protein is CASSPQGAHQPQHF. The variable domain in full, with the rest retrieved from reference TRBV18 and TRBJ1-5, is NAGVMQNPRHLVRRRGQEARLRCSPMKGHSHVYWYRQLPEEGLKFMVYLQKENIIDESGMPKERFSAEFPKEGPSILRIQQVVRGDSAAYFCASSPQGAHQPQHFGDGTRLSIL.

The gene calls are TRBV5-1 and TRBJ1-2; D might be TRBD1 (6 bases). This CDR3 spans 15 amino acids. CDR1 SGHRS and CDR2 YFSETQ come from the germline V gene. Trimming took off 3 bases at V and 1 base at J, with 13 bases between the two ends. The CDR3 region is CASSSMTGSNYGYTF. Written as DNA, the CDR3 is TGCGCCAGCAGCTCTATGACAGGAAGTAACTATGGCTACACCTTC. Drawing the rest from reference TRBV5-1 and TRBJ1-2, the complete variable domain is KAGVTQTPRYLIKTRGQQVTLSCSPISGHRSVSWYQQTPGQGLQFLFEYFSETQRNKGNFPGRFSGRQFSNSRSEMNVSTLELGDSALYLCASSSMTGSNYGYTFGSGTRLTVV.

In its sample, this clonotype was seen a few times. The chain joins TRBV21-1 to TRBJ1-2. TRBV21-1 corresponds to a pseudogene. CDR3 length: 16 amino acids. The chain's CDR3 is CASSKGSRMRNYGYTF. CDR3 DNA sequence: TGTGCCAGCAGCAAAGGAAGCAGAATGAGAAACTATGGCTACACCTTC.

The chain links TRBV29-1 to TRBJ1-1; D remains ambiguous. The CDR3 spans 13 residues. The germline gives CDR1 SQVTM, CDR2 ANQGSEA. Trimming shortened V by 7 bases and J by 1 base, and 13 bases separated the two germline ends. CDR3 loop: CSAYRPGNTEAFF. CDR3 DNA: TGCAGCGCCTACCGCCCAGGGAACACTGAAGCTTTCTTT.

The table lists this clonotype with a few counts. The rearrangement links TRBV6-1 to TRBJ1-1, with 7 bases that match TRBD1. Trimming cost V 5 bases and J 0 bases; bases outside gene matches: 15. The CDR3 totals 18 residues. Per germline, CDR1 MNHNS and CDR2 SASEGT. Here the CDR3 DNA reads TGTGCCAGCAGTCGTAATTTGCTCAGGGGGACCATGAACACTGAAGCTTTCTTT. Amino acids: CASSRNLLRGTMNTEAFF.

Here the CDR3 DNA reads TGCAGTGCTCCCGGGGGACAGGGGTCGACTGGGGCCAACGTCCTGACTTTC. Amino acid sequence: CSAPGGQGSTGANVLTF. The J gene is TRBJ2-6, the V gene TRBV20-1, with 10 bases identical to TRBD1. CDR1 DFQATT and CDR2 SNEGSKA come from the germline V gene (reference sequence). Germline trimming cut 5 bases from V and 2 bases from J; bases unmatched to any gene: 9. This CDR3 has 17 amino acids.

J is TRBJ2-4 and V is TRBV20-1, with TRBD2 identical over 7 bases. The J call is in doubt because the DNA end fits TRBJ2-7 better. The germline CDR1 and CDR2 sequences are DFQATT and SNEGSKA (reference sequence). The CDR3 length is 15 residues. CDR3 coding DNA: TGCAGTGTCCGGGGGAGGGACCTGTCCCGCTACGAGCAGTACTTC. Translation: CSVRGRDLSRYEQYF.

This chain uses TRBV5-1 with TRBJ2-4; 9 nucleotides line up with TRBD1. Near its end, the DNA agrees better with TRBJ2-7, so the J call may be wrong. CDR1 is SGHRS and CDR2 is YFSETQ in the germline V gene. The CDR3 loop spans 13 amino acids. For the CDR3, the DNA is TGCGCCAGCAGCGGGACAGGGACAAACGAGCAGTACTTC. Amino acids: CASSGTGTNEQYF.

This clonotype was detected only a few times. V usage is TRBV20-1 and J usage is TRBJ2-3, with TRBD2 matching over 13 bases. From germline, CDR1 is DFQATT and CDR2 SNEGSKA (reference sequence). V lost 0 bases to trimming and J lost 2 bases; unmatched junction nucleotides: 5. The CDR3 length is 17 residues. The CDR3 region has the DNA TGCAGTGCTAGAGATGGGGGACTAGCGGGAATCACAGATACGCAGTATTTT. Its protein product is CSARDGGLAGITDTQYF.

On this clonotype itself: A read error may produce the germline difference seen at one junction end. J is TRBJ2-7 and V is TRBV3-1; D might be TRBD2 (6 bases). Judging by the DNA end, TRBJ2-5 fits better; the J call may be wrong. Per the germline V gene, CDR1 is LGHDT and CDR2 is YNNKEL (reference sequence). The CDR3 sequence is 17 residues long. CDR3: CASSQSRGSPWVGTQYF. The CDR3 DNA reads TGCGCCAGCAGCCAGTCGCGGGGAAGTCCTTGGGTAGGGACCCAGTACTTC.

This clonotype was seen a handful of times. The CDR3 loop reads CASSLAPGGPYEQYF. The DNA for the CDR3 is TGCGCCAGCAGCTTGGCTCCCGGCGGGCCTTACGAGCAGTACTTC. The J gene is TRBJ2-7, the V gene TRBV5-1, with TRBD2 as a possible D gene (5 bases). This CDR3 region has 15 residues. V lost 0 bases and J 4 bases, leaving 14 bases between the germline ends. Germline V CDR1 and CDR2: SGHRS, YFSETQ.

This clonotype was seen more than once but under ten times. This chain connects TRBV10-3 to TRBJ2-7; D might be TRBD1 (5 bases). The CDR3 covers 16 residues. The V gene's germline CDR1 is ENHRY and CDR2 SYGVKD. V was pared by 0 bases and J by 3 bases, with 15 bases between. CDR3 in amino acids: CAISESTKAGLYEQYF. CDR3 in DNA: TGTGCCATCAGTGAGTCGACGAAGGCAGGGCTCTACGAGCAGTACTTC.

This clonotype was recorded a few times. V and J are TRBV5-1 and TRBJ2-3, with D tentatively TRBD2 (5 bases). Deletions cut 4 bases from V and 14 bases from J, with 23 bases between. Germline V gene sequence: CDR1 SGHRS, CDR2 YFSETQ. This CDR3 is 14 amino acids long. In DNA form, the CDR3 reads TGCGCCAGCAGCCAAGTTAATAGGCCGGGAAGATCGTATTTT. Encoded protein: CASSQVNRPGRSYF.

This rearrangement joins TRBV20-1 to TRBJ2-5; D uncertain. CDR1 and CDR2 (germline): DFQATT, SNEGSKA (reference sequence). V lost 8 bases, J lost 1 base, and 11 bases lay in between. The length of the CDR3 is 12 residues. The CDR3 DNA sequence: TGCAGTTTCCTCTGGGGCCAAGAGACCCAGTACTTC. The encoded protein is CSFLWGQETQYF.